Detailed here is one T cell receptor (beta chain). Its target is unknown. This entry comes from a study of cytomegalovirus exposure and HLA in healthy donors. Study-wide points: For most TCR beta V segments, an earlier analysis put the productive rate at about 87% or about 30% of the time. As a later analysis showed, several of the most significant clusters appeared to be linked to common viral pathogens.

This PCR relied on a set of 60 Vbeta primers and 13 Jbeta primers. Profiled with immunoSEQ multiplex PCR; TCRdb holds only in-frame clones, not every one. The table shows tens of thousands of clones, with around three fifths occurring only once. The germline V gene has CDR1 SGHNT and CDR2 YYREEE (reference sequence). This CDR3 is built from 19 residues. V trimming: 3 bases; J trimming: 0 bases; junction bases outside the gene matches: 16. The sample was PBMCs. This chain joins TRBV5-4 and TRBJ2-3; 7 bases are shared with TRBD2. The sequence derives from a woman aged 50 to 65 in good health and CMV-seropositive. CDR3 in DNA: TGTGCCAGCAGCTGGGACGGGGACTACAACGACGCTAGCACAGATACGCAGTATTTT. Protein product: CASSWDGDYNDASTDTQYF.